This T cell receptor (beta chain) originates from a study of cytomegalovirus exposure and HLA in healthy donors. Study-wide results and limits: Later genetic work tied a missense DCLRE1C variant to beta-chain V and J trimming. The authors listed 150 to 200 TCR beta chains as cytomegalovirus-associated. CMV serostatus was the only recorded immune exposure for donors.

Worth noting for this clone: No antigen is known for it.

CDR3 size: 16 residues. The V gene's germline CDR1 is SGHTA and CDR2 FQGNSA. Trimming shortened V by 5 bases and J by 4 bases, and 20 bases separated the two germline ends. Primers: 60 Vbeta forward and 13 Jbeta reverse. Assay: immunoSEQ multiplex PCR; the TCRdb copy retains only in-frame clones and omits some. The sample lists more than 150,000 clones, approximately 80% occurring once. The receptor was isolated from a boy aged 10-17 years in good health and CMV-seronegative. The chain joins TRBV7-2 to TRBJ2-5, with D perhaps matching TRBD1 (6 bases). What was sequenced was PBMCs. The CDR3 DNA reads TGTGCCAGCAGCATCCGGACAGTTATACCCCTAGAGACCCAGTACTTC. Its protein product is CASSIRTVIPLETQYF.